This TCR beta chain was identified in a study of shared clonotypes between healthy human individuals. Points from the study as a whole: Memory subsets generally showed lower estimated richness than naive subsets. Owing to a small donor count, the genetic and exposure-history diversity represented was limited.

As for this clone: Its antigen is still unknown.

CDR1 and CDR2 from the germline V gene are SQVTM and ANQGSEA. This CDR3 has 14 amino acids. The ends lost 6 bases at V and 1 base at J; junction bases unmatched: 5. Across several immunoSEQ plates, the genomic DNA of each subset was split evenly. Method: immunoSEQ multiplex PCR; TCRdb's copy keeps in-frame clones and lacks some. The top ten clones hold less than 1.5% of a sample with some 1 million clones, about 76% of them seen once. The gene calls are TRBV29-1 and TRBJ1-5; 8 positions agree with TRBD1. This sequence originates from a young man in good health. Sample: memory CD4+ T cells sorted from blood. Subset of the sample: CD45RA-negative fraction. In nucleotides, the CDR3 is TGCAGCGTGGGGGGGGACAGGAGCAATCAGCCCCAGCATTTT. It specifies CSVGGDRSNQPQHF.